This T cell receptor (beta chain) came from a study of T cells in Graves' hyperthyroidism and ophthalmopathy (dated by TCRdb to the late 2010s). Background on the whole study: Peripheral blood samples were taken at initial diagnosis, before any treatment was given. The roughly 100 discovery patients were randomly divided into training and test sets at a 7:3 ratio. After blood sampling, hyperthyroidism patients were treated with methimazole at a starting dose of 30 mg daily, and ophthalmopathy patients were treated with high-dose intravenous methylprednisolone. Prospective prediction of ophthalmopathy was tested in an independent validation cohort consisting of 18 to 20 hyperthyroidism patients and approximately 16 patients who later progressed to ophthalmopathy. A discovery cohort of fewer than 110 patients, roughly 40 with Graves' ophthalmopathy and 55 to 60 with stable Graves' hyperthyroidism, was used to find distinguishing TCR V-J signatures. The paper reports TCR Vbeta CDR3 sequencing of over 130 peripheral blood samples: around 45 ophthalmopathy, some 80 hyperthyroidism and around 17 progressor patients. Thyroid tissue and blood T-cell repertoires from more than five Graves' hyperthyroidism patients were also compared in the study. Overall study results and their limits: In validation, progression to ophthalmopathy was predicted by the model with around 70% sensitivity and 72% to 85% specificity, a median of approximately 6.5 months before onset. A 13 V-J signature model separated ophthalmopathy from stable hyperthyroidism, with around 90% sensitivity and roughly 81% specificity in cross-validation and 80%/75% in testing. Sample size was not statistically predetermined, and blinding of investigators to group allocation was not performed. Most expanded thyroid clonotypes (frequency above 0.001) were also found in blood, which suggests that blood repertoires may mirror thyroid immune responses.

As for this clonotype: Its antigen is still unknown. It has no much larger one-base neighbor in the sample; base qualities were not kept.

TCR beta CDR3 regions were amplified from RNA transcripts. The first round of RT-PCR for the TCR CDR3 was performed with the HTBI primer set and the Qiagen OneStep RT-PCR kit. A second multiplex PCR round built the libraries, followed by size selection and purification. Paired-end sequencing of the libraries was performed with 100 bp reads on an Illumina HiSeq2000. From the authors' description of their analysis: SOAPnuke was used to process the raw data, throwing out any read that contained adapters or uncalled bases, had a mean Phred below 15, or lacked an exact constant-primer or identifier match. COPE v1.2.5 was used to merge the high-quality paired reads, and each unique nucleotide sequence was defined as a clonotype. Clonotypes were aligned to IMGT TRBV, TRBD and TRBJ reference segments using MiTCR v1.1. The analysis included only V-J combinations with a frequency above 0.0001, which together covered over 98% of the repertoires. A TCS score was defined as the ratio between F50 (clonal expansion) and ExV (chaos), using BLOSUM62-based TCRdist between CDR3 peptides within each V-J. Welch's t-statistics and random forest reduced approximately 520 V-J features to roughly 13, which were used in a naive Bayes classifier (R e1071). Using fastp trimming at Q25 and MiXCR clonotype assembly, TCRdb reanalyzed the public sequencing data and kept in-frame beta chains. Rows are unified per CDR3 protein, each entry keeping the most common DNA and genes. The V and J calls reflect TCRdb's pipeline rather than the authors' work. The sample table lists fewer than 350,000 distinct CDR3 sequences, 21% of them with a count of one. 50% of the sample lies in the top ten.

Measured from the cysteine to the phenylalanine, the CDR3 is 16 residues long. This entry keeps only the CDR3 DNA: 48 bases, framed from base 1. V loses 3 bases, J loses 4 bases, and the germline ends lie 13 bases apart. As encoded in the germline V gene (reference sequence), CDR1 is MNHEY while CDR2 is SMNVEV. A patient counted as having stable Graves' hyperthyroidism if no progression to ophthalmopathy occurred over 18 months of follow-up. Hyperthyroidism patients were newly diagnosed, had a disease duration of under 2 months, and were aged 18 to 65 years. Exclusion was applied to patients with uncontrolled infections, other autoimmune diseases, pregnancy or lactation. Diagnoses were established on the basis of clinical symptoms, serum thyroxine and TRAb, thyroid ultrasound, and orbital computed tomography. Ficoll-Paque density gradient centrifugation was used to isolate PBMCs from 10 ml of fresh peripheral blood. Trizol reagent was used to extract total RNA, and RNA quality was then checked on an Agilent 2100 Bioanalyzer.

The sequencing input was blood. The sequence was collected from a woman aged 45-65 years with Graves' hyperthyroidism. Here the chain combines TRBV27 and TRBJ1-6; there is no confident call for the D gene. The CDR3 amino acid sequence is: CASSFRLVPYNSPLHF. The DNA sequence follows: TGTGCCAGCAGTTTCCGACTTGTCCCGTATAATTCACCCCTCCACTTT.